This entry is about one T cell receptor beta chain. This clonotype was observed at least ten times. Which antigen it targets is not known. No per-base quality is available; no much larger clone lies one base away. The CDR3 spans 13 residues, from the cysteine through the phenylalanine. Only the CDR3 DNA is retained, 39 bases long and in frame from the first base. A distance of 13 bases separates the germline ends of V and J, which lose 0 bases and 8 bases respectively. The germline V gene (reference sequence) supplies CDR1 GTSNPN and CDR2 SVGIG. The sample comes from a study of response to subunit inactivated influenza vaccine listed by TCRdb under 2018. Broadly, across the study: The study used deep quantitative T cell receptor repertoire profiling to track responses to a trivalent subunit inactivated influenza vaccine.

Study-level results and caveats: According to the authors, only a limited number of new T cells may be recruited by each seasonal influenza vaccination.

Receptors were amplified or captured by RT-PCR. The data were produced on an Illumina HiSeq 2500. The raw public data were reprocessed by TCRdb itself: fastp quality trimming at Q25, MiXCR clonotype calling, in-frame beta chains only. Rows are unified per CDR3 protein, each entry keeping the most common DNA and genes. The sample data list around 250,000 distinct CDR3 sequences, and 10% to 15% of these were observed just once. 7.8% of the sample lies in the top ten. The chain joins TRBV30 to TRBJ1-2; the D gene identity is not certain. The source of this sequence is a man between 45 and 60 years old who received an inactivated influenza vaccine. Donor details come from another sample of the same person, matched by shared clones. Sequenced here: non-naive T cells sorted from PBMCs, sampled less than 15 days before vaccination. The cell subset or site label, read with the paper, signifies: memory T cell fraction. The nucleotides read TGTGCCTGGAGTGTATGGGGTGTCGACGGCTACACCTTC. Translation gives CAWSVWGVDGYTF.